The sequence of this T cell receptor (beta chain) was determined in a study of neoadjuvant nivolumab and ipilimumab in lung cancer. General observations from the study: Only a single major-pathologic-response sample was available for clonality analysis. Resected-tumor TCR richness correlated positively with pretherapy blood richness. Only two of four nivolumab-treated tumors gained richness and clonality by surgery.

V was clipped by 6 bases and J by 8 bases, with 14 bases between them. Germline V gives CDR1 SGHTA, CDR2 FQGNSA. CDR3 length: 13 residues. Note on this clone: Antigen unknown.

Profiled with immunoSEQ multiplex PCR; TCRdb holds only in-frame clones, not every one. Found here are 25,000 to 35,000 clones, 90% of them singletons; the top ten hold roughly 5%. The TCR sequence derives from an adult with non-small cell lung cancer. The rearrangement joins TRBV7-2 to TRBJ2-1, with unresolved D. The source material was peripheral blood, sampled after neoadjuvant nivolumab, alone or with ipilimumab, at or shortly before surgery. The CDR3 DNA reads as TGTGCCAGCAGGGGCGCGGCCATCTATGAGCAGTTCTTC. Its protein is CASRGAAIYEQFF.